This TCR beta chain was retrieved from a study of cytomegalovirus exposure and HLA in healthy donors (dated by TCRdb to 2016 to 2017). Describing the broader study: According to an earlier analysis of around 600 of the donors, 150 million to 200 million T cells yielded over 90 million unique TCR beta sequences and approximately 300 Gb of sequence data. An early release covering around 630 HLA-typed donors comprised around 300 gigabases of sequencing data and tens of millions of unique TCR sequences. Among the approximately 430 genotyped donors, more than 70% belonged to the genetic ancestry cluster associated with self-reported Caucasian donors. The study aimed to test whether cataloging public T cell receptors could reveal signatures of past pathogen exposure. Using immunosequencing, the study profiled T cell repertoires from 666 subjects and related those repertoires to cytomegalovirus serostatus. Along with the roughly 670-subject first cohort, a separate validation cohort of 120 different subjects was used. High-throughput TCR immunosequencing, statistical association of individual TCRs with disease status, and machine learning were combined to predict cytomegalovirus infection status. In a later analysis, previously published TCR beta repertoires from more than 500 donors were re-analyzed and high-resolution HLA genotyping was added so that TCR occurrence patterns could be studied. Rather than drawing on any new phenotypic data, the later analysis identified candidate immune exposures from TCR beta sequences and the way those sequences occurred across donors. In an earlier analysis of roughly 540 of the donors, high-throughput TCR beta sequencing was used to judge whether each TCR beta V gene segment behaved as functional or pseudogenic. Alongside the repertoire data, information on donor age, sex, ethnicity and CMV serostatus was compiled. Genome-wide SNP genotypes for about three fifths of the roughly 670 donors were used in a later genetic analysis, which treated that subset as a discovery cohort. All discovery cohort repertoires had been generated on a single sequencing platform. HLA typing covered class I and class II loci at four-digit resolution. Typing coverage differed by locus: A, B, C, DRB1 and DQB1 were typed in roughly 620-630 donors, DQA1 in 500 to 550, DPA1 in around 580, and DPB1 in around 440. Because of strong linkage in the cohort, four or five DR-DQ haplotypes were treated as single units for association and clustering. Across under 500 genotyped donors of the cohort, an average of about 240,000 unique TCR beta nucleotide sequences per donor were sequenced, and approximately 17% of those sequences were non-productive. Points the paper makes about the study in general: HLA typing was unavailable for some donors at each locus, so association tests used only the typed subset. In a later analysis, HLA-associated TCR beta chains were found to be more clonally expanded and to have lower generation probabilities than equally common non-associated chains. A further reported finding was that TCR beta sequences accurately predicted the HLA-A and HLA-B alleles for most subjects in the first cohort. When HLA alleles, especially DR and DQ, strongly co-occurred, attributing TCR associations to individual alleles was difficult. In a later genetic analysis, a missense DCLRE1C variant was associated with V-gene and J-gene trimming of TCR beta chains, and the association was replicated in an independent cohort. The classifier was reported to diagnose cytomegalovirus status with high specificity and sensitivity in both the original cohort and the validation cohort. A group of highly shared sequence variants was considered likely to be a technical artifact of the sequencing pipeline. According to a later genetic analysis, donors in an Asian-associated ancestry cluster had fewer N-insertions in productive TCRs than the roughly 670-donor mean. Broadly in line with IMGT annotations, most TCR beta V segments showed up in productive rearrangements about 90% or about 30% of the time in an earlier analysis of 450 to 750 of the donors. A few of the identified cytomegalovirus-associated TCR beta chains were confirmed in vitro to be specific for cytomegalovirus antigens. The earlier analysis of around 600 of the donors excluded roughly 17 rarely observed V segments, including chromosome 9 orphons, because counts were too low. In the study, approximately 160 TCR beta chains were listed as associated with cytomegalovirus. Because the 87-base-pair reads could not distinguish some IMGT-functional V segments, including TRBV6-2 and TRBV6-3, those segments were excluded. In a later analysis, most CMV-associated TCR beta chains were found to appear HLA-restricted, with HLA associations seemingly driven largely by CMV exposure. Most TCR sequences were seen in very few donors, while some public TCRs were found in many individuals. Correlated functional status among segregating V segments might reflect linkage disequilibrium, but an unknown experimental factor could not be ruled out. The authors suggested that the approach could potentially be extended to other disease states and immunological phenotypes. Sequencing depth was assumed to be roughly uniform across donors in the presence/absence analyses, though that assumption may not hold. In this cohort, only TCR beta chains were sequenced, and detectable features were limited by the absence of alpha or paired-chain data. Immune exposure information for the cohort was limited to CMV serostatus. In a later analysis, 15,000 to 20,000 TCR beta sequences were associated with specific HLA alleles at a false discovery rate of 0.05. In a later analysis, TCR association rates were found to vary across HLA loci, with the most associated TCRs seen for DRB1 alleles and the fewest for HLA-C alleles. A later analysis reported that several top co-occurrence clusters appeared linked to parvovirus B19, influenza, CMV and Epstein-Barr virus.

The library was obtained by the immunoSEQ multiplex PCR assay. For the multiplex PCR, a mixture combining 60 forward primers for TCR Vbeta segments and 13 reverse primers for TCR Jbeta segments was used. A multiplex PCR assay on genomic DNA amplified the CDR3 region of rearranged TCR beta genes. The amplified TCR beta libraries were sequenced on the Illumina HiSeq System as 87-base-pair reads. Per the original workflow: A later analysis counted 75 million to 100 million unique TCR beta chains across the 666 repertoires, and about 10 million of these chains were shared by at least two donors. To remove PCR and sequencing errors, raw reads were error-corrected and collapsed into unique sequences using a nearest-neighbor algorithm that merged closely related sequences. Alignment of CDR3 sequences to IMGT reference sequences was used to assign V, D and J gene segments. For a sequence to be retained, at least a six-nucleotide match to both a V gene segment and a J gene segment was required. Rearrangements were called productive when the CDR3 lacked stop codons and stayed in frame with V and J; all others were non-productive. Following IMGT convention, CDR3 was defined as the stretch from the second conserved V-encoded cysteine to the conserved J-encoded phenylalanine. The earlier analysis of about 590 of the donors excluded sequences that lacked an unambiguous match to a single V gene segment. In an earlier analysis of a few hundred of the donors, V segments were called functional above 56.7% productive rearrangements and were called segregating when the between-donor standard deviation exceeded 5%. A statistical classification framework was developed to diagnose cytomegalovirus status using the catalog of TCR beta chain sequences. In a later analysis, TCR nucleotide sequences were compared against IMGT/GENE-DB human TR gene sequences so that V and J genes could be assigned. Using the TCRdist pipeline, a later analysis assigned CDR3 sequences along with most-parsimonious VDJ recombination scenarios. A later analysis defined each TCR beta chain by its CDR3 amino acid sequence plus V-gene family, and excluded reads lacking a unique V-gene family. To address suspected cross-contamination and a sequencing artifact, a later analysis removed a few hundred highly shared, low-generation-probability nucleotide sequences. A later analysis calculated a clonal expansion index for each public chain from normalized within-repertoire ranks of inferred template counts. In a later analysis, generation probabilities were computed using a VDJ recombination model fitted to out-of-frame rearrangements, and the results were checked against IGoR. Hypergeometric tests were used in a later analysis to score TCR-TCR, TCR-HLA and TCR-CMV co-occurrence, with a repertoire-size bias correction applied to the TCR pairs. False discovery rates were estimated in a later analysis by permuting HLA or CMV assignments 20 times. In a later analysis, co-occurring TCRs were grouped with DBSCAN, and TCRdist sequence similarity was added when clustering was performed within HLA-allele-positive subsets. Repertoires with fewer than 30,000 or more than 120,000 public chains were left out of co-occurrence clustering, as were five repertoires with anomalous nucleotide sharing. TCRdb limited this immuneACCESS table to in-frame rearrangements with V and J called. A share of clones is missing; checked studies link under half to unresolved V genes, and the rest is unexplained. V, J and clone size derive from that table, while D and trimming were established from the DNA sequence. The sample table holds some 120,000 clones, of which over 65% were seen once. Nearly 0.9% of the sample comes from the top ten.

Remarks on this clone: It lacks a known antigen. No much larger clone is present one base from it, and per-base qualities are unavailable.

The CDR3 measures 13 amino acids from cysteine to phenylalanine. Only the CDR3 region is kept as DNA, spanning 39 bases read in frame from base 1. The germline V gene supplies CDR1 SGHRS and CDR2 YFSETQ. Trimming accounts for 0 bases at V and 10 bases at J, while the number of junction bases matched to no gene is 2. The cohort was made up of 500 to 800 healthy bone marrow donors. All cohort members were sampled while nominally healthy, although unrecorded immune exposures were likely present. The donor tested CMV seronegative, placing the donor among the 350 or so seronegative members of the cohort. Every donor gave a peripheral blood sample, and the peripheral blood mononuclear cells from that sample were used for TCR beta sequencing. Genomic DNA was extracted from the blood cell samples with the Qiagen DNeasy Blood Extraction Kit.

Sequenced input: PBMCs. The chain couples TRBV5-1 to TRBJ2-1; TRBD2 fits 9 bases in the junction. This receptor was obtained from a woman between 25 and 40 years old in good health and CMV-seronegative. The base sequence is TGCGCCAGCAGCTTGGAGAGCGGGAGGGAGCAGTTCTTC. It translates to CASSLESGREQFF.